This TCR beta chain was observed in a study of radiation and T cells in renal cell carcinoma (dated by TCRdb to about 2020). Looking at the study overall: The samples were drawn from a clinical trial, where primary renal cell carcinomas were treated with 15 Gy of stereotactic body radiation therapy and then removed by nephrectomy 4 weeks afterward. Across all 50 or so samples, 4,016,671 unique CDR3 nucleotide sequences, encoding roughly 3 million unique CDR3 amino acid sequences, were identified. TCR beta sequencing covered approximately 51 samples in total, comprising approximately 26 tumors and around 27 peripheral blood samples.

What the study reported, not specific to this receptor: Tracking of blood repertoire dynamics stopped at approximately 4 weeks after treatment, with no follow-up past that point. The single-armed trial design could not address effects of radiation dose or scheduling on the TCR repertoire. An increase in top tumor clonotypes in blood was observed from baseline to 2 weeks post-radiation, followed by contraction by 4 weeks, which was taken to suggest transient expansion of tumor-resident clones. Because pretreatment tumor biopsies were not available, the baseline intratumoral presence of clonotypes could not be determined.

TCR beta libraries were generated from genomic DNA with the immunoSEQ kit, following the manufacturer's recommendations. Library preparation used a first multiplex PCR with proprietary primers, then a second PCR adding unique barcodes, with bead cleanups after each round. Each sample batch included a kit-provided positive control reaction and a negative control reaction. The final libraries underwent checking on an Agilent 4200 TapeStation D1000 ScreenTape, volumetric pooling, and quantification by qPCR. An Illumina NextSeq500 fitted with a MidOutput 150-cycle cartridge performed the sequencing, running 156 Read1 cycles and 15 Index1 cycles with the kit's custom primers. The pooled library was loaded at approximately 1 pM with an approximately 21% PhiX control spike-in. On the study's bioinformatics: Vendor-processed data were analyzed in R, with a clonotype defined as all T cells sharing the same CDR3 nucleotide sequence. In the clone abundance analyses, frequencies in each sample were normalized to that sample's 10,000 most abundant clones. Public T cell clones, averaging fewer than five per sample, were removed before analysis. Tumor-enriched clonotypes and baseline blood-enriched clonotypes were defined as those with an abundance difference of at least 32-fold between compartments. Clonotypes expanded or contracted between blood time points were identified with a beta-binomial differential abundance model. The Baroni-Urbani and Buser coefficient was used to measure tumor-blood repertoire similarity, and groups were compared with two-tailed Wilcoxon tests in R. TCRdb carries this immuneACCESS record with in-frame sequences only. Its versions omit some clonotypes, under half of them owing to an unresolved V gene in the studies checked, with the rest unexplained. The V and J calls and clone size are taken from that table; D and trimming were inferred from the DNA. The sample table records under 65,000 clones; just under 80% of these occur just once. Clones ranked in the top ten supply 7.3% of the sample.

The sample's time point label is to be understood as: baseline pretreatment blood. The treatment or condition label on this specimen signifies: 15 Gy SBRT to primary tumor, nephrectomy 4 weeks later. To follow tumor-enriched clonotypes, peripheral blood was collected serially from radiation-treated patients at baseline and again at 2 weeks and 4 weeks after SBRT. Renal cell carcinoma with clear cell pathology was present in all patients. Genomic DNA for TCR sequencing was prepared using the QIAamp DNA Blood Mini Kit (Qiagen). The analyses included only samples that passed all quality control checks. This clone was seen a few times. Its antigen is currently not known. There are no base qualities to consult, and no much larger clone falls within one base. The junction carries 14 bases between V and J, which are trimmed by 4 bases and 3 bases respectively. CDR3 length: 14 amino acids, cysteine to valine. Only the CDR3 portion is preserved as DNA: 42 bases, with reading frame beginning at the first base. Reading the germline V gene gives CDR1 SGDLS and CDR2 YYNGEE.

The sequenced sample was blood, obtained from a patient whose treatment included radiotherapy and nephrectomy. This TCR derives from a man in his 60s with renal cell carcinoma. The rearranged chain carries TRBV9 and TRBJ2-7; a tentative D match to TRBD1 spans 6 bases. The DNA is as follows: TGTGCCAGCAGCTCAAACCCGGACAGCTACGAGCAGTACGTC. It specifies CASSSNPDSYEQYV.